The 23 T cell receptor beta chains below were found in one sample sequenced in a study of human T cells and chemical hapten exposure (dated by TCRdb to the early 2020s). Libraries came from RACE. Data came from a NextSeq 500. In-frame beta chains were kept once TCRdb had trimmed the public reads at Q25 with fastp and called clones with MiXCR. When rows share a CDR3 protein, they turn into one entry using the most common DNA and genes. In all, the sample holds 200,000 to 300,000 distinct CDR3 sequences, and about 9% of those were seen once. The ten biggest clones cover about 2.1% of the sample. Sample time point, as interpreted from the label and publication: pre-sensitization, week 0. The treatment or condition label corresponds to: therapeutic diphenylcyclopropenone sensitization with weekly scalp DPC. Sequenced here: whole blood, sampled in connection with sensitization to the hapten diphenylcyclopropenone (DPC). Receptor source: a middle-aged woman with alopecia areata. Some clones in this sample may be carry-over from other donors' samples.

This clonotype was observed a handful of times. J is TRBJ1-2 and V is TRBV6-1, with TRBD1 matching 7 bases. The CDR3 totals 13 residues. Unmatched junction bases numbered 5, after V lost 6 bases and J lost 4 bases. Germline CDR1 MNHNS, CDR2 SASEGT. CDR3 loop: CASRGTDSYGYTF. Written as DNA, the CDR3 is TGTGCCAGCAGAGGGACAGACTCCTATGGCTACACCTTC.

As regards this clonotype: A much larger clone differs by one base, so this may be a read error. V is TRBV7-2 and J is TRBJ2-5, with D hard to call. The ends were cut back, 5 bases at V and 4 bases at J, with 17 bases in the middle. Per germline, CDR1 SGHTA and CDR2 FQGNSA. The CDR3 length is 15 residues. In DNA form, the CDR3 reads TGTGCCAGCAGCCCTTGGGGTCCTCTCAGAGAGACCCAGTACTTC. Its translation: CASSPWGPLRETQYF.

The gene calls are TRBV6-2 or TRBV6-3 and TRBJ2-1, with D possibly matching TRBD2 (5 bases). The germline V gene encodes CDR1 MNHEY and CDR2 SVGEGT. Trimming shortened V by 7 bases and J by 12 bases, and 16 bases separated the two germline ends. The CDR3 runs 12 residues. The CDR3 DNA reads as TGTGCCAGCAACCGGCTGGGAGTCGGGCAGTTCTTC. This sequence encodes CASNRLGVGQFF.

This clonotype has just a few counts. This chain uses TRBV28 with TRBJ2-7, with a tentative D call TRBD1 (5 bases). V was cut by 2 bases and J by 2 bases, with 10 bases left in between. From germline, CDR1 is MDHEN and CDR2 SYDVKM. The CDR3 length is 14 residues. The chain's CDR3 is CASSLDSPTYEQYF. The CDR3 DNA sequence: TGTGCCAGCAGTTTAGACAGCCCGACCTACGAGCAGTACTTC.

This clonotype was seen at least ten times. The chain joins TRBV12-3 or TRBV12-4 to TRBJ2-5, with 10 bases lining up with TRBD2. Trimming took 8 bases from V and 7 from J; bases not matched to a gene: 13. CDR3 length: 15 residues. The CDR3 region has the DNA TGTGCCAGCGGCTCCGGGACTAGCGAGGGGGGGACCCAGTACTTC. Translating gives CASGSGTSEGGTQYF.

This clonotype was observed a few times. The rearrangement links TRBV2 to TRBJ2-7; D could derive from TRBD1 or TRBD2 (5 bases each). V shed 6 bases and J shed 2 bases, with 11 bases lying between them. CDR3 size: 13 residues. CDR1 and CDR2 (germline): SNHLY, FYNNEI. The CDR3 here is CASRGDAAYEQYF. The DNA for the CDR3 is TGTGCCAGCAGAGGGGACGCCGCCTACGAGCAGTACTTC.

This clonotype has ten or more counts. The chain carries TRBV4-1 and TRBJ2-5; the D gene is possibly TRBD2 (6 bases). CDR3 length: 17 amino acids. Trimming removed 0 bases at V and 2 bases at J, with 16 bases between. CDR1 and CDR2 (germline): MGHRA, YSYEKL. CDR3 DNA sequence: TGCGCCAGCAGCCAAGAGGATGGGGGGAGTGGGCAAGAGACCCAGTACTTC. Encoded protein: CASSQEDGGSGQETQYF.

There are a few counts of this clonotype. CDR3 nucleotides: TGTGCCAGCCAACCGGGGGCCGGGACAGGGGAACATGGAGCTTTCTTT. Translated: CASQPGAGTGEHGAFF. The chain carries TRBV7-9 and TRBJ1-1; 10 nucleotides line up with TRBD1. The V and J ends lost 8 bases and 10 bases, in that order; junction bases with no gene match: 19. The V gene's germline CDR1 is SEHNR and CDR2 FQNEAQ (reference sequence). The CDR3 has 16 residues.

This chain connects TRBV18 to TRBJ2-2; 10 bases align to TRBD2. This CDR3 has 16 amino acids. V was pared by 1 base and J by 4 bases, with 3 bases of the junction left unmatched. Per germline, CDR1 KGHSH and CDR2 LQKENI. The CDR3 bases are TGTGCCAGCTCACCACGTTCTAGCGGGAGCACCGGGGAGCTGTTTTTT. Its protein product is CASSPRSSGSTGELFF.

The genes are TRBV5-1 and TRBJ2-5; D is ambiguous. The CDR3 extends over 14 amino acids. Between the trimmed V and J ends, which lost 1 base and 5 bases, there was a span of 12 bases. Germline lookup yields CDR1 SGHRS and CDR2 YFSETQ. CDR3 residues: CASSLSGNPETQYF. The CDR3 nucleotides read TGCGCCAGCAGCTTGTCTGGCAACCCGGAGACCCAGTACTTC.

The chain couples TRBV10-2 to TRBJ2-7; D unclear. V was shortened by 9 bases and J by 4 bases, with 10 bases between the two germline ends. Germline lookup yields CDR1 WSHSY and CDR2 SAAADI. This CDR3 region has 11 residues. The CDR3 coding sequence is TGCGCCAGTAGCATCGGGTACGAGCAGTACTTC. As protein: CASSIGYEQYF.

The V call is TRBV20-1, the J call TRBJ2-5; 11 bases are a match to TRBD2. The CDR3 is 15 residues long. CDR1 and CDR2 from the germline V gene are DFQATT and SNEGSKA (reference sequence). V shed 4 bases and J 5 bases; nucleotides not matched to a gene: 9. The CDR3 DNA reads TGCAGTGCTACCGACCTACTAGCGGGAGTTGAGACCCAGTACTTC. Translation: CSATDLLAGVETQYF.

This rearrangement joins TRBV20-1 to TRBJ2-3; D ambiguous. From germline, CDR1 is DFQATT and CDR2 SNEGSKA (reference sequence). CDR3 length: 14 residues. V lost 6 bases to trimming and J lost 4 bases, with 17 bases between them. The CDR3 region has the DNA TGCAGTGCCCCGCAGAGGAATGGGGCAGATACGCAGTATTTT. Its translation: CSAPQRNGADTQYF.

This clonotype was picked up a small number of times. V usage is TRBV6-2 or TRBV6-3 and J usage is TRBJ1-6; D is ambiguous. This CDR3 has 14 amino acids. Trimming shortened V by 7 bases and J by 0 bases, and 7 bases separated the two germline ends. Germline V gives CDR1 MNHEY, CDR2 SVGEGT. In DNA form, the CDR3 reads TGTGCCAGCATGGGGAGCTCCTATAATTCACCCCTCCACTTT. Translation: CASMGSSYNSPLHF.

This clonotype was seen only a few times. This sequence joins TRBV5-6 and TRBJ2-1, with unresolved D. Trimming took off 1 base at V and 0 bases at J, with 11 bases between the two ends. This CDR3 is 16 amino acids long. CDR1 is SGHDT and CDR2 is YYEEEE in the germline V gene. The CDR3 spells CASSLRSRSSYNEQFF. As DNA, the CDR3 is TGTGCCAGCAGCTTGCGCTCGCGTAGCTCCTACAATGAGCAGTTCTTC. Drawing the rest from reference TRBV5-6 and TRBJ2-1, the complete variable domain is DAGVTQSPTHLIKTRGQQVTLRCSPKSGHDTVSWYQQALGQGPQFIFQYYEEEERQRGNFPDRFSGHQFPNYSSELNVNALLLGDSALYLCASSLRSRSSYNEQFFGPGTRLTVL.

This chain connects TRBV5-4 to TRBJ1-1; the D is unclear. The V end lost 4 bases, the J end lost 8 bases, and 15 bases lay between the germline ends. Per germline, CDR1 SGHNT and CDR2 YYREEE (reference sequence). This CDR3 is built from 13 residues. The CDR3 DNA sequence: TGTGCCAGCAGCCCAGGATCCGCGTTGGAAGCTTTCTTT. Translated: CASSPGSALEAFF.

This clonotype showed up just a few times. This CDR3 reads CASSQGSIWGSYNEQFF. The DNA for the CDR3 is TGTGCCAGCAGCCAGGGTTCGATATGGGGCTCCTACAATGAGCAGTTCTTC. The V and J genes are TRBV14 and TRBJ2-1; unclear D gene. In germline, CDR1 is SGHDN, CDR2 FVKESK. This CDR3 has 17 residues. V shed 3 bases and J shed 0 bases, with 15 bases lying between them.

The CDR3 DNA reads as TGTGCCAGCAGTGAAGGTGGGACAGGGTTATACGAGCAGTACTTC. Its translation is CASSEGGTGLYEQYF. The chain combines TRBV6-1 with TRBJ2-7; 9 bases map to TRBD1. With 1 base clipped from V and 4 bases from J, the junction kept 5 bases outside the gene matches. CDR1 is MNHNS, CDR2 SASEGT, per germline. The CDR3 spans 15 residues.

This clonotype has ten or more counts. The CDR3 nucleotides are TGTGCCAGCAGCCAAGCAGGTTCCACGCGGACCGGGGAGCTGTTTTTT. Translated, it gives CASSQAGSTRTGELFF. The chain employs TRBV3-1 and TRBJ2-2; D is uncertain. CDR1 is LGHDT and CDR2 is YNNKEL in the germline V gene (reference sequence). The CDR3 is 16 residues long. The V end was cut by 1 base, the J end by 5 bases, with 14 bases between.

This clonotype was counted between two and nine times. CDR3: CASSLSPWGAREKLFF. In DNA, the CDR3 is TGTGCCAGCAGTTTATCCCCTTGGGGGGCGCGGGAAAAACTGTTTTTT. This chain joins TRBV27 and TRBJ1-4; a weak D match, TRBD1 (6 bases). V lost 0 bases and J 8 bases, leaving 16 bases between the germline ends. Germline CDR1 and CDR2: MNHEY and SMNVEV (reference sequence). The CDR3 has 16 amino acids.

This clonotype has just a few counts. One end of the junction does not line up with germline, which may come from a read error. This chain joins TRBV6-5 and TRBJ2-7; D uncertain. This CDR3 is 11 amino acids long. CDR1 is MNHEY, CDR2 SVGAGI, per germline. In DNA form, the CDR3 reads TGTGCCAGCAGTTACGCCCGCGAGCAATACTTC. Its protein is CASSYAREQYF.

DNA of the CDR3: TGTGCCAGCAGCCCCGGGACAGGCGTTCTCTACGAGCAGTACTTC. The encoded protein is CASSPGTGVLYEQYF. The J gene is TRBJ2-7, the V gene TRBV7-9, with 8 nucleotides matching TRBD1. This CDR3 comprises 15 residues. Germline V CDR1 and CDR2: SEHNR, FQNEAQ (reference sequence). Losses at the gene ends were 5 bases for V and 3 bases for J; bases not matched to a gene: 9. The full variable domain, completed using reference TRBV7-9 and TRBJ2-7, is DTGVSQNPRHKITKRGQNVTFRCDPISEHNRLYWYRQTLGQGPEFLTYFQNEAQLEKSRLLSDRFSAERPKGSFSTLEIQRTEQGDSAMYLCASSPGTGVLYEQYFGPGTRLTVT.

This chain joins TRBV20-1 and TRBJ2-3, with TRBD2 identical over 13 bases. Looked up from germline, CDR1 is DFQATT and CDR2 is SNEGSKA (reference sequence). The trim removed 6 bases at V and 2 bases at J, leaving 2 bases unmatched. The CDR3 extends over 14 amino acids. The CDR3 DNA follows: TGCAGTGCCGGGACTAGCGGGAACACAGATACGCAGTATTTT. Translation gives CSAGTSGNTDTQYF.